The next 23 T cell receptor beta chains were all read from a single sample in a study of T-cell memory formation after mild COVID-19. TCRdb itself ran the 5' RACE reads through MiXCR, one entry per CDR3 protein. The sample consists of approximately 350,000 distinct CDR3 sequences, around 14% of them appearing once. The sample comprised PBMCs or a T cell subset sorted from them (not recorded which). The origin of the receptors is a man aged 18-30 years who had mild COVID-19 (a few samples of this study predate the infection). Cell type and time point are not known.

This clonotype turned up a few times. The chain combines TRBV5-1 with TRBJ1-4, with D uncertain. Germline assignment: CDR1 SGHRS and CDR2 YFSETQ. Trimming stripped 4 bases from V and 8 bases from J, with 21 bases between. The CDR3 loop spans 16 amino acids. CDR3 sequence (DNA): TGCGCCAGCAGCAATGTCGGACGAGGGTCTCCCGAAAAACTGTTTTTT. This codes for CASSNVGRGSPEKLFF. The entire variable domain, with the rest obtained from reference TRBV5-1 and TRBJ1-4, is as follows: KAGVTQTPRYLIKTRGQQVTLSCSPISGHRSVSWYQQTPGQGLQFLFEYFSETQRNKGNFPGRFSGRQFSNSRSEMNVSTLELGDSALYLCASSNVGRGSPEKLFFGSGTQLSVL.

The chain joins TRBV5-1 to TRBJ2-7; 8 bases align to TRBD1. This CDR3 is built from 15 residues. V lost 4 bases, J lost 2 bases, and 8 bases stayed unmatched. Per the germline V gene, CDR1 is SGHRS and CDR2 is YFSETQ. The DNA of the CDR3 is TGCGCCAGCAGCCCACTGGACAGGGTACCCTACGAGCAGTACTTC. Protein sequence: CASSPLDRVPYEQYF.

The chain's CDR3 is CATGTGANYGYTF. The CDR3 DNA is TGTGCCACGGGGACAGGCGCTAACTATGGCTACACCTTC. This rearrangement joins TRBV10-3 to TRBJ1-2, with 8 bases that match TRBD1. Germline lookup yields CDR1 ENHRY and CDR2 SYGVKD. This CDR3 is built from 13 residues. With V trimmed by 10 bases and J by 0 bases, 4 bases remained unmatched.

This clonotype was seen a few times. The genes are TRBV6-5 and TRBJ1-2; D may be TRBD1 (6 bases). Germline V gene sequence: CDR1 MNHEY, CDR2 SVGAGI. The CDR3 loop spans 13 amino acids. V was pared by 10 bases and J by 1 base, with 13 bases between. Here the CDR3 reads CATQGCCNYGYTF. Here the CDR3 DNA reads TGTGCCACCCAGGGGTGTTGTAACTATGGCTACACCTTC.

The CDR3 DNA reads as TGTGCCAGCAGTTTACTCGGGGGGAGAGATACGCAGTATTTT. It is translated as CASSLLGGRDTQYF. The chain couples TRBV28 to TRBJ2-3; 7 nucleotides align to TRBD2. V gave up 2 bases and J gave up 5 bases; unmatched junction bases: 4. Germline lookup yields CDR1 MDHEN and CDR2 SYDVKM. This CDR3 region has 14 residues.

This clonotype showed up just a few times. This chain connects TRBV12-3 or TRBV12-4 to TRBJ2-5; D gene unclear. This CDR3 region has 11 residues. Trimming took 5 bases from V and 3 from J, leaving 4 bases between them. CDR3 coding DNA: TGTGCCAGCAGTATAGAAGAGACCCAGTACTTC. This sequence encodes CASSIEETQYF.

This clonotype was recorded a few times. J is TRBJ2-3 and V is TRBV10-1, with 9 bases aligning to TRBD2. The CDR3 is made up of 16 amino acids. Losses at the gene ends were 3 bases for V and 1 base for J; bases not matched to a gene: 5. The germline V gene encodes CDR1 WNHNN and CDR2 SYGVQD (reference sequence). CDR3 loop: CASSETIAGGTDTQYF. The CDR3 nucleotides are TGCGCCAGCAGTGAAACTATAGCGGGGGGCACAGATACGCAGTATTTT.

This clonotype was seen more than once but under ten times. The CDR3 DNA follows: TGTGCCAGCAGTTTATGGGCCCCAGGGAGGGCGAACACCGGGGAGCTGTTTTTT. Protein sequence: CASSLWAPGRANTGELFF. The chain combines TRBV27 with TRBJ2-2, with 7 bases matching TRBD2. Germline V gives CDR1 MNHEY, CDR2 SMNVEV (reference sequence). This CDR3 has 18 residues. J lost 0 bases, V lost 1 base, and 8 bases had no gene match.

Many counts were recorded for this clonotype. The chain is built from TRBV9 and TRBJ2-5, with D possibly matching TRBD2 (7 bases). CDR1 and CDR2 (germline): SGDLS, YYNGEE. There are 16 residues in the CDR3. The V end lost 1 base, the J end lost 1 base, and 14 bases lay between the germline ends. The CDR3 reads CASSVWEGGSQETQYF. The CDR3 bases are TGTGCCAGCAGCGTATGGGAGGGGGGTTCCCAAGAGACCCAGTACTTC.

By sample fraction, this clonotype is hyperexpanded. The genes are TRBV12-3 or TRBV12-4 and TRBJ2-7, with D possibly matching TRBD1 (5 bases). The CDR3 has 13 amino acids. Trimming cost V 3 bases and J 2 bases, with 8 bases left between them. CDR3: CASSFWTPYEQYF. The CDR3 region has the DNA TGTGCCAGCAGTTTTTGGACACCCTACGAGCAGTACTTC.

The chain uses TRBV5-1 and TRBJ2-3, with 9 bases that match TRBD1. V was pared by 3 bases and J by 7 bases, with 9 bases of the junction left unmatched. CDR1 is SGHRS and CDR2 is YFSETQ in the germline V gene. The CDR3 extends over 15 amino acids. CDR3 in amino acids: CASSWGTGPSNTQYF. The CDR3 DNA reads TGCGCCAGCAGCTGGGGGACAGGGCCTAGTAATACGCAGTATTTT. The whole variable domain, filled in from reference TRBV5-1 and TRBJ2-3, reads KAGVTQTPRYLIKTRGQQVTLSCSPISGHRSVSWYQQTPGQGLQFLFEYFSETQRNKGNFPGRFSGRQFSNSRSEMNVSTLELGDSALYLCASSWGTGPSNTQYFGPGTRLTVL.

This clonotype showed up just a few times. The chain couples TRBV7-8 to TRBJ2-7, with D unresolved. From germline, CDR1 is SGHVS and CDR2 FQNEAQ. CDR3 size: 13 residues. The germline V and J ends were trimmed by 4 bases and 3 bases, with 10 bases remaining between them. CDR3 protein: CASSSMAGYEQYF. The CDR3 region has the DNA TGTGCCAGCAGCTCCATGGCCGGCTACGAGCAGTACTTC.

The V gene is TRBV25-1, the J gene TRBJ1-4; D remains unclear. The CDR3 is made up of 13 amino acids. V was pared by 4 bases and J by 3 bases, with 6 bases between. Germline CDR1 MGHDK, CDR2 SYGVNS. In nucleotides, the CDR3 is TGTGCCAGCAGTGGGAGTCCTAATGAAAAACTGTTTTTT. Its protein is CASSGSPNEKLFF.

CDR3 sequence reads: CSVGATPDSPLHF. The CDR3 nucleotides read TGCAGCGTTGGGGCCACTCCGGATTCACCCCTCCACTTT. The gene calls are TRBV29-1 and TRBJ1-6, with D unresolved. V was shortened by 4 bases and J by 8 bases, with 12 bases between the two germline ends. This CDR3 has 13 residues. The germline gives CDR1 SQVTM, CDR2 ANQGSEA.

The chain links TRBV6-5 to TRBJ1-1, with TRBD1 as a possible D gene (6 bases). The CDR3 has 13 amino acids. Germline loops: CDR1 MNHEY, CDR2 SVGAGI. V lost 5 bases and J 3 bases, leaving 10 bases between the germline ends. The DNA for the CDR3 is TGTGCCAGCAGTCACAACAGGGACACTGAAGCTTTCTTT. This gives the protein CASSHNRDTEAFF.

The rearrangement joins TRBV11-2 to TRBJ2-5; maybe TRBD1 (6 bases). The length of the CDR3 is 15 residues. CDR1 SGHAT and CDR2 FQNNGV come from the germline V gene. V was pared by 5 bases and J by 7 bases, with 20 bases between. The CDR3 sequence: CASSPGAQGMGTQYF. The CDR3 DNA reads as TGTGCCAGCAGCCCCGGCGCCCAGGGGATGGGGACCCAGTACTTC.

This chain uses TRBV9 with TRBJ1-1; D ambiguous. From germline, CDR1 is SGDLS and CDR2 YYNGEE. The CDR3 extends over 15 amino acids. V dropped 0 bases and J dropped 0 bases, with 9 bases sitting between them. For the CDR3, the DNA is TGTGCCAGCAGCGTAGCCCCGTCGATGAACACTGAAGCTTTCTTT. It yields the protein CASSVAPSMNTEAFF.

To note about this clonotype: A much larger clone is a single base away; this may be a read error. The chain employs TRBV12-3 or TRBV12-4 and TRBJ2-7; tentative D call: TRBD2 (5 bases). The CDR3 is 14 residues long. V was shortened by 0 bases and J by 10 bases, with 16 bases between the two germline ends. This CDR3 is CASSLAQRAEDQYF. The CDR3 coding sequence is TGTGCCAGCAGTTTAGCGCAAAGGGCGGAGGACCAGTACTTC.

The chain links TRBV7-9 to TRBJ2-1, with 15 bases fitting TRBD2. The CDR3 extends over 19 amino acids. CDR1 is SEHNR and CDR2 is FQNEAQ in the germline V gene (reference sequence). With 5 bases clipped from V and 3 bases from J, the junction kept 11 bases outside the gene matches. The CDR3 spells CASSHDWTSGGVIYNEQFF. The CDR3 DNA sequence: TGTGCCAGCAGCCATGACTGGACTAGCGGGGGGGTAATCTACAATGAGCAGTTCTTC.

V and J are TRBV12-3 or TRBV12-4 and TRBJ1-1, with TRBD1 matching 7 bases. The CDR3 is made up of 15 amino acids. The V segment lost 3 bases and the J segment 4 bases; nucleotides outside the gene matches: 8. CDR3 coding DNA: TGTGCCAGCAGTTTCCTGGACAGGAGGGTCACTGAAGCTTTCTTT. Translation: CASSFLDRRVTEAFF.

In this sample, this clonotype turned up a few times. Written as DNA, the CDR3 is TGTGCCAGCAGTCCCTGGGTCCGGGGGAACACTGAAGCTTTCTTT. Its protein product is CASSPWVRGNTEAFF. This chain links TRBV12-3 or TRBV12-4 with TRBJ1-1; D uncertain. This CDR3 region has 15 residues. Trimming left V 5 bases short and J 1 base short, with 14 bases between.

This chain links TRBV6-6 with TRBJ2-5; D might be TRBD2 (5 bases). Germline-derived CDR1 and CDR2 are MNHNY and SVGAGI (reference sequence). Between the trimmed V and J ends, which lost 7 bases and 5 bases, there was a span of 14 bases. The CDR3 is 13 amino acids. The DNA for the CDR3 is TGTGCCAGCACCTCCCGGGAATTGGAGACCCAGTACTTC. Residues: CASTSRELETQYF.

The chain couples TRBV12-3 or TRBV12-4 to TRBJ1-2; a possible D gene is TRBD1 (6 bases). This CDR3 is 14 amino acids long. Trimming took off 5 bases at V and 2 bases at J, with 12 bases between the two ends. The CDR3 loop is CASSIRGVNYGYTF. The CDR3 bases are TGTGCCAGCAGTATCAGGGGCGTGAACTATGGCTACACCTTC.